Listed below are T cell receptor beta chains from one sample, sequenced in a study of blood T cell repertoires in COVID-19. Data came from immunoSEQ multiplex PCR; TCRdb stores just in-frame clones and leaves some out. In the table there are about 350,000 clones, about 88% of which are singletons. The sequenced material came from peripheral blood. The receptors here all came from a woman aged 55-70 years with COVID-19, enrolled during active disease. The CDR3 runs from the conserved cysteine through the conserved F or W. The D gene is left open where the match is weak. Size tells how often a clone was seen (once, few, many) or the class of an expanded clone, and some rows leave it out.

v_gene,j_gene,abundance,d_gene,CDR3nt,CDR3aa
TRBV5-1,TRBJ1-2,-,-,TGCGCCAGCAGCACGACAGGTGGCTATGGCTACACCTTC,CASSTTGGYGYTF
TRBV2,TRBJ1-5,-,-,TGTGCCAGCACCGAGTGGGGGGGTGGTCAGCCCCAGCATTTT,CASTEWGGGQPQHF
TRBV6-5,TRBJ2-1,-,-,TGTGCCAGCAGTTACTCGACACAGTACAATGAGCAGTTCTTC,CASSYSTQYNEQFF
TRBV5-1,TRBJ1-5,-,-,TGCGCCAGCAGCTTGATGCCGGGGGATCAGCCCCAGCATTTT,CASSLMPGDQPQHF
TRBV5-4,TRBJ2-3,-,TRBD2,TGTGCCAGCAGCCTTAGCGGGGGGGCGCCAGATACGCAGTATTTT,CASSLSGGAPDTQYF
TRBV4-1,TRBJ1-4,few,-,TGCGCCAGCAGCCAAGCTTCGGGAGCAACTAATGAAAAACTGTTTTTT,CASSQASGATNEKLFF
TRBV27,TRBJ1-1,-,-,TGTGCCAGCAGTCAAATGAGGGTTCTGGACACTGAAGCTTTCTTT,CASSQMRVLDTEAFF
TRBV9,TRBJ1-4,-,TRBD1,TGTGCCAGCAGCGCCGGACAGGATATAGATGAAAAACTGTTTTTT,CASSAGQDIDEKLFF
TRBV9,TRBJ1-4,-,-,TGTGCCAGCAGCGTAGGATCGGGCGGGACCCGCAATGAAAAACTGTTTTTT,CASSVGSGGTRNEKLFF
TRBV30,TRBJ1-2,-,-,TGTGCCTGGAGTGTTCCCGGGAGTAACTATGGCTACACCTTC,CAWSVPGSNYGYTF
TRBV7-8,TRBJ2-7,few,TRBD1,TGTGCCAGCAGCTTAGCGGGACAGGTTGCCTACGAGCAGTACTTC,CASSLAGQVAYEQYF
TRBV9,TRBJ2-7,-,TRBD1,TGTGCCAGCAGCGGAGGGACAGTCTACGAGCAGTACTTC,CASSGGTVYEQYF
TRBV6-5,TRBJ1-5,-,-,TGTGCCAGCAGTCTCGACAGGCTGGGTCAGCCCCAGCATTTT,CASSLDRLGQPQHF
TRBV6-2/TRBV6-3,TRBJ1-6,-,-,TGTGCCAGCAGTTACCGAGGCAGGGCGACGAATTCACCCCTCCACTTT,CASSYRGRATNSPLHF
TRBV14,TRBJ1-5,-,TRBD1,TGTGCCAGCAGCCAAGATTCAGGGGGGTATCAGCCCCAGCATTTT,CASSQDSGGYQPQHF
TRBV27,TRBJ2-7,-,TRBD2,TGTGCCAGCAGTTCCGACTGGGACCCGGGAGGGGGTTACGAGCAGTACTTC,CASSSDWDPGGGYEQYF
TRBV4-3,TRBJ1-1,once,-,TGCGCCAGCAGCCAAGATCCCAGGGGCACTGAAGCTTTCTTT,CASSQDPRGTEAFF
TRBV29-1,TRBJ2-3,-,-,TGCAGCGTTGAAGACGCCGGGAGCACAGATACGCAGTATTTT,CSVEDAGSTDTQYF
TRBV27,TRBJ1-3,-,-,TGTGCCAGCAGGGAGGTAATCTCTGGAAACACCATATATTTT,CASREVISGNTIYF
TRBV5-1,TRBJ2-7,-,TRBD1,TGCGCCAGCAGTTGGGACAGGGGGTACTACGAGCAGTACTTC,CASSWDRGYYEQYF
TRBV5-4,TRBJ2-5,-,TRBD1,TGTGCCAGCAGTTCCTCCGGGACAGGGGGCAAGACCCAGTACTTC,CASSSSGTGGKTQYF
TRBV5-4,TRBJ2-7,few,TRBD1,TGTGCCAGCAGCTCGAGAGGGACAGGGGGCACCGAGCAGTACTTC,CASSSRGTGGTEQYF
TRBV7-9,TRBJ2-1,-,-,TGTGCCAGCAGCCAGAAGACTAGTTATGAGCAGTTCTTC,CASSQKTSYEQFF
TRBV11-3,TRBJ2-1,-,-,TGTGCCAGCAGCTCTCGCGGACTGCCTTACAATGAGCAGTTCTTC,CASSSRGLPYNEQFF
TRBV29-1,TRBJ2-2,-,-,TGCAGCGTTGTAGGGTCGGGGAAGGACGGGGAGCTGTTTTTT,CSVVGSGKDGELFF
TRBV24-1,TRBJ2-3,-,-,TGTGCCACCACCTTACCTCACCGGGGATTGGTCGCAGATACGCAGTATTTT,CATTLPHRGLVADTQYF
TRBV12-3/TRBV12-4,TRBJ2-7,-,-,TGTGCCAGCAGTCCAGGGAGGTCCTACGAGCAGTACTTC,CASSPGRSYEQYF
TRBV9,TRBJ2-3,-,TRBD2,TGTGCCAGCAGCGTCGGCACACTAGCGGGGGGGCCTTCAGATACGCAGTATTTT,CASSVGTLAGGPSDTQYF
TRBV7-2,TRBJ2-4,-,-,TGTGCCAGCAGCCTAAGGTCCGCTAGGTTAAACATTCAGTACTTC,CASSLRSARLNIQYF
TRBV19,TRBJ2-3,-,-,TGTGCCAGTAGTCCCCGGGTGGCGGATACGCAGTATTTT,CASSPRVADTQYF
TRBV12-3/TRBV12-4,TRBJ1-2,-,-,TGTGCCAGCAGTTTAGACAGGGAAGGAGGCTACACCTTC,CASSLDREGGYTF
TRBV12-5,TRBJ1-4,-,TRBD1,TGTGCTAGTGGTTTTCGGTTGGTGACAGGGGTTGCGTCTAATGAAAAACTGTTTTTT,CASGFRLVTGVASNEKLFF
TRBV4-1,TRBJ2-1,-,TRBD2,TGCGCCAGCAGCCAGTCTAGCGGGGCGTACAATGAGCAGTTCTTC,CASSQSSGAYNEQFF
TRBV5-1,TRBJ1-1,-,-,TGCGCCAGCAGCGCGAGCGGGGACACTGAAGCTTTCTTT,CASSASGDTEAFF
TRBV3-1/TRBV3-2,TRBJ2-7,many,TRBD2,TGTGCCAGCAGCCAAGAGGGGCGCGGGGGGCGGTGGCAGTACTTC,CASSQEGRGGRWQYF
TRBV4-1,TRBJ2-5,-,-,TGCGCCAGCAGCCAAGGGAGGGAGACCCAGTACTTC,CASSQGRETQYF
TRBV5-6,TRBJ2-7,-,-,TGTGCCAGCAGCTCCCAGGGTTTGGGAATCGAGCAGTACTTC,CASSSQGLGIEQYF